The 22 T cell receptor beta chains given below trace back to one sample, sequenced in a study of blood T cell repertoires in COVID-19. Clones were read by immunoSEQ multiplex PCR, and TCRdb kept only the in-frame ones, dropping some. The data contain 68,000 or so clones, approximately 86% of them seen just once; the ten biggest clones take up approximately 4.2%. Sequencing was performed on peripheral blood. These receptors were collected from a man in his fifties with acute or convalescent COVID-19.

This rearrangement joins TRBV19 to TRBJ1-6, with D unclear. The V and J ends lost 8 bases and 6 bases respectively, with 11 bases between them. CDR1 and CDR2 (germline): LNHDA, SQIVND (reference sequence). The CDR3 contains 13 residues. The CDR3 loop reads CASDPTGNSPLHF. In DNA form, the CDR3 reads TGTGCCAGTGACCCGACGGGTAATTCACCCCTCCACTTT.

This clone appeared a single time. The J gene is TRBJ1-2, the V gene TRBV11-2; D unclear. Looked up from germline, CDR1 is SGHAT and CDR2 is FQNNGV. This CDR3 comprises 14 residues. Trimming removed 7 bases from V and 8 bases from J, with 20 bases in between. CDR3 sequence reads: CASTPSIVVSGYTF. The CDR3 DNA sequence: TGTGCCAGCACCCCCTCTATTGTTGTGAGCGGCTACACCTTC. The variable domain in full, with the rest retrieved from reference TRBV11-2 and TRBJ1-2, is EAGVAQSPRYKIIEKRQSVAFWCNPISGHATLYWYQQILGQGPKLLIQFQNNGVVDDSQLPKDRFSAERLKGVDSTLKIQPAKLEDSAVYLCASTPSIVVSGYTFGSGTRLTVV.

The V call is TRBV7-6, the J call TRBJ2-5, with 8 nucleotides matching TRBD2. Looked up from germline, CDR1 is SGHVS and CDR2 is FNYEAQ. This CDR3 comprises 16 residues. The trim removed 1 base at V and 5 bases at J, leaving 9 bases unmatched. In DNA, the CDR3 is TGTGCCAGCAGCTTAGGGCGAGTAGCGGGGCGGGAGACCCAGTACTTC. Translated: CASSLGRVAGRETQYF.

This chain joins TRBV9 and TRBJ2-1, with 10 bases aligning to TRBD2. Trimming at V came to 4 bases and at J to 12 bases, leaving 16 bases not matched to a gene. Germline CDR1 SGDLS, CDR2 YYNGEE. The CDR3 totals 16 residues. The CDR3 reads CASSTGAGGFRVGQFF. CDR3 nucleotide sequence: TGTGCCAGCAGCACCGGAGCGGGAGGGTTTCGGGTTGGGCAGTTCTTC.

This chain joins TRBV6-5 and TRBJ1-6; the D is unclear. The germline V gene encodes CDR1 MNHEY and CDR2 SVGAGI. V dropped 0 bases and J dropped 7 bases, with 10 bases sitting between them. This CDR3 has 15 amino acids. DNA for the CDR3: TGTGCCAGCAGTTACTCGCTCGCGGGCAATTCACCCCTCCACTTT. Translating gives CASSYSLAGNSPLHF.

This chain uses TRBV28 with TRBJ1-2, with 9 nucleotides matching TRBD1. This CDR3 is built from 13 residues. Germline assignment: CDR1 MDHEN and CDR2 SYDVKM. The V gene end was trimmed by 9 bases and the J gene end by 2 bases; junction bases not matched to a gene: 4. CDR3 in amino acids: CASSTGGNYGYTF. The CDR3 nucleotides are TGTGCCAGTTCGACAGGGGGAAACTATGGCTACACCTTC.

This rearrangement joins TRBV19 to TRBJ1-6; TRBD1 aligns across 11 bases. CDR1 and CDR2 from the germline V gene are LNHDA and SQIVND (reference sequence). The CDR3 length is 15 residues. V dropped 3 bases and J dropped 7; count of bases not matched to a gene: 2. The CDR3 DNA sequence: TGTGCCAGTAGTATTGGGACAGGGGGAAATTCACCCCTCCACTTT. This encodes CASSIGTGGNSPLHF.

The chain recombines TRBV18 with TRBJ2-7; possibly TRBD2 for D (5 bases). In germline, CDR1 is KGHSH, CDR2 LQKENI. The CDR3 loop spans 14 amino acids. The ends were cut back, 0 bases at V and 2 bases at J, with 8 bases in the middle. The CDR3 loop is CASSPPSVAYEQYF. CDR3 nucleotide sequence: TGTGCCAGCTCACCACCTAGCGTTGCCTACGAGCAGTACTTC.

This chain links TRBV28 with TRBJ2-3; weak D call: TRBD2 (6 bases). V gave up 7 bases and J gave up 7 bases, with 15 bases separating them. Germline-derived CDR1 and CDR2 are MDHEN and SYDVKM. The CDR3 length is 13 residues. The CDR3 coding sequence is TGTGCCAGCATCCAAAGGAGGGCTTATACGCAGTATTTT. It encodes CASIQRRAYTQYF. The entire variable domain, with the rest obtained from reference TRBV28 and TRBJ2-3, is as follows: DVKVTQSSRYLVKRTGEKVFLECVQDMDHENMFWYRQDPGLGLRLIYFSYDVKMKEKGDIPEGYSVSREKKERFSLILESASTNQTSMYLCASIQRRAYTQYFGPGTRLTVL.

The rearrangement joins TRBV5-1 to TRBJ2-7; the D gene is possibly TRBD2 (7 bases). The ends were cut back, 4 bases at V and 6 bases at J, with 14 bases in the middle. The CDR3 extends over 13 amino acids. Germline V lookup: CDR1 SGHRS, CDR2 YFSETQ. The CDR3 region is CASSAGRGAEQYF. The CDR3 DNA reads as TGCGCCAGCAGCGCCGGCCGGGGGGCCGAGCAGTACTTC.

The rearrangement joins TRBV7-9 to TRBJ2-3, with D perhaps matching TRBD2 (5 bases). The length of the CDR3 is 15 residues. Trimming shortened V by 1 base and J by 1 base, and 9 bases separated the two germline ends. The germline CDR1 and CDR2 sequences are SEHNR and FQNEAQ (reference sequence). DNA of the CDR3: TGTGCCAGCAGCTTAGGGGGAGAGGGCACAGATACGCAGTATTTT. Its protein is CASSLGGEGTDTQYF.

The rearrangement uses TRBV11-3 and TRBJ2-1; 8 bases agree with TRBD2. The trim removed 5 bases at V and 6 bases at J, leaving 12 bases unmatched. In germline, CDR1 is SGHNT, CDR2 YENEEA. The CDR3 loop spans 16 amino acids. The CDR3 DNA reads TGTGCCAGCAGCCCGGGTAGCGGGAAAGGGACCAATGAGCAGTTCTTC. This translates into CASSPGSGKGTNEQFF.

The J gene is TRBJ2-3, the V gene TRBV6-5; TRBD1 is a possible D gene (6 bases). V was cut by 8 bases and J by 2 bases, with 11 bases left in between. Germline V gene sequence: CDR1 MNHEY, CDR2 SVGAGI. The CDR3 totals 13 residues. CDR3 residues: CASEAGDTDTQYF. DNA of the CDR3: TGTGCCAGCGAGGCAGGGGACACAGATACGCAGTATTTT.

CDR3 loop: CSASRSDRGGSPLHF. CDR3 DNA: TGCAGTGCTAGTAGATCGGACAGGGGGGGATCACCCCTCCACTTT. This chain connects TRBV20-1 to TRBJ1-6; 10 nucleotides match TRBD1. Germline V gene lookup returns CDR1 DFQATT and CDR2 SNEGSKA (reference sequence). J was trimmed by 10 bases and V by 3 bases; bases with no gene match: 9. CDR3 length equals 15 residues.

This rearrangement joins TRBV7-9 to TRBJ2-5, with a tentative D call TRBD2 (5 bases). CDR3 length: 14 residues. Trimming cost V 4 bases and J 5 bases, with 14 bases left between them. The germline gives CDR1 SEHNR, CDR2 FQNEAQ (reference sequence). Written as DNA, the CDR3 is TGTGCCAGCAGCTCCCGGACTGTTTTGGAGACCCAGTACTTC. Protein sequence: CASSSRTVLETQYF.

This clone was observed a single time. The genes are TRBV18 and TRBJ1-1; 7 nucleotides align to TRBD1. The CDR3 runs 15 residues. The V and J ends lost 4 bases and 0 bases, in that order; junction bases with no gene match: 5. Germline CDR1 reads KGHSH; CDR2 reads LQKENI. The CDR3 region has the DNA TGTGCCAGCTCACGGGACAGTTTCATGAACACTGAAGCTTTCTTT. Protein: CASSRDSFMNTEAFF.

The gene calls are TRBV19 and TRBJ1-4, with TRBD1 identical over 10 bases. Germline values: CDR1 LNHDA, CDR2 SQIVND (reference sequence). V was pared by 7 bases and J by 6 bases, with 5 bases of the junction left unmatched. This CDR3 contains 14 residues. The CDR3: CASTTTGGYEKLFF. The CDR3 nucleotides read TGTGCCAGTACCACGACAGGGGGCTATGAAAAACTGTTTTTT.

The V call is TRBV7-3, the J call TRBJ2-2; D gene unclear. Germline loops: CDR1 SGHTA, CDR2 FQGTGA. The CDR3 is made up of 16 amino acids. Trimming took 2 bases from V and 6 from J, leaving 16 bases between them. Here the CDR3 DNA reads TGTGCCAGCAGCTTATCGTCTAGTCGCACTGCCGGGGAGCTGTTTTTT. It yields the protein CASSLSSSRTAGELFF.

This chain uses TRBV9 with TRBJ1-6; 8 bases are a match to TRBD1. From germline, CDR1 is SGDLS and CDR2 YYNGEE. This CDR3 comprises 14 residues. J gave up 7 bases and V 6 bases, and 6 bases lay outside the gene matches. CDR3 sequence reads: CASTPGTGNSPLHF. CDR3 DNA: TGTGCCAGCACCCCCGGGACAGGAAATTCACCCCTCCACTTT.

V is TRBV5-6 and J is TRBJ2-1; 10 bases map to TRBD2. J lost 6 bases, V lost 2 bases, and 8 bases had no gene match. The CDR3 has 16 amino acids. Per the germline V gene, CDR1 is SGHDT and CDR2 is YYEEEE. The CDR3 sequence is CASSLSAGGLLNEQFF. The CDR3 DNA sequence: TGTGCCAGCAGCTTATCAGCGGGGGGGCTCCTCAATGAGCAGTTCTTC.

This rearrangement joins TRBV19 to TRBJ2-7; no clear D gene. Trimming removed 4 bases from V and 4 bases from J, with 14 bases in between. The CDR3 has 14 residues. Germline V CDR1 and CDR2: LNHDA, SQIVND (reference sequence). As DNA, the CDR3 is TGTGCCAGTAGTAGTCCCGCATCACGGTACGAGCAGTACTTC. Its translation: CASSSPASRYEQYF. The full variable domain, in which reference TRBV19 and TRBJ2-7 provide the parts outside the CDR3, is DGGITQSPKYLFRKEGQNVTLSCEQNLNHDAMYWYRQDPGQGLRLIYYSQIVNDFQKGDIAEGYSVSREKKESFPLTVTSAQKNPTAFYLCASSSPASRYEQYFGPGTRLTVT.

This sequence joins TRBV6-5 and TRBJ2-7, with 9 positions matching TRBD1. V was clipped by 2 bases and J by 3 bases; unmatched bases: 5. CDR3 length: 15 residues. Germline values: CDR1 MNHEY, CDR2 SVGAGI. CDR3 region: CASSYGRDRDYEQYF. The CDR3 DNA reads as TGTGCCAGCAGTTACGGCCGGGACAGGGACTACGAGCAGTACTTC.